The 24 T cell receptor beta chains below come from one sample, sequenced in a study of T cells expressing NK-cell markers. After re-calling the 5' RACE reads, TCRdb lists one entry per CDR3 protein, DNA absent. This sample lists approximately 420,000 distinct CDR3 sequences; its ten largest clones have about 10%. Sample: blood T cells: a sorted CD56 or NKG2C T cell subset, CD4+ or CD8+ T cells, or bulk PBMC T cells (not recorded which). The receptors derive from a woman in her 50s in good health.

This chain uses TRBV6-1 with TRBJ1-5; the TCRdb D gene call, TRBD1, has no DNA to confirm it. The CDR3 is 15 amino acids. Germline V gene sequence: CDR1 MNHNS, CDR2 SASEGT. CDR3 loop: CASRHGNRANQPQHF.

The chain has TRBV6-2 or TRBV6-3 and TRBJ2-1; without DNA, the TCRdb call of TRBD2 cannot be checked. Germline CDR1 is MNHEY and CDR2 is SVGEGT. CDR3 length: 16 residues. CDR3 protein: CASSYTLAGGPNEQFF.

J is TRBJ2-3 and V is TRBV14. Germline values: CDR1 SGHDN, CDR2 FVKESK. CDR3 size: 14 residues. CDR3 sequence: CASSQRVSTDTQYF.

The rearrangement links TRBV28 to TRBJ2-3; the D call of TRBD2 rests on TCRdb alone, since no DNA is present to check it. The CDR3 loop spans 16 amino acids. Germline V gene data show CDR1 as MDHEN and CDR2 as SYDVKM. This CDR3 is CASSGGLAGGTDTQYF.

The chain joins TRBV4-2 to TRBJ2-7; lacking DNA, the TRBD2 call made by TCRdb goes unchecked. Germline loops: CDR1 LGHNA, CDR2 YNFKEQ. The CDR3 is 17 residues long. CDR3 protein: CASIPGTSGGNRDEQYF.

The chain joins TRBV3-1 to TRBJ2-1; TCRdb's D call, TRBD2, is unchecked because there is no DNA. Germline V gene sequence: CDR1 LGHDT, CDR2 YNNKEL (reference sequence). The CDR3 is 17 residues long. CDR3 protein: CASSQGPRLAGNNEQFF.

J is TRBJ1-6 and V is TRBV20-1. There are 15 residues in the CDR3. Germline V lookup: CDR1 DFQATT, CDR2 SNEGSKA (reference sequence). Here the CDR3 reads CSARPGESYNSPLHF.

The rearrangement uses TRBV4-1 and TRBJ2-3; the D call from TCRdb, TRBD2, cannot be confirmed without DNA. This CDR3 is built from 17 residues. Germline V lookup: CDR1 MGHRA, CDR2 YSYEKL. This chain's CDR3 is CASSQWTRGRAEDTQYF.

The chain is built from TRBV12-3 or TRBV12-4 and TRBJ2-2. This CDR3 region has 12 residues. CDR3 region: CASTAFTGELFF.

The V call is TRBV10-1, the J call TRBJ2-1; as DNA is missing, the TRBD2 call by TCRdb cannot be tested. This CDR3 has 13 residues. Germline V CDR1 and CDR2: WNHNN, SYGVQD (reference sequence). CDR3 sequence reads: CASSLTLGYEQFF.

The chain employs TRBV15 and TRBJ1-1; TCRdb's D call, TRBD1, is unchecked because there is no DNA. The germline V gene encodes CDR1 LNHNV and CDR2 YYDKDF (reference sequence). This CDR3 comprises 13 residues. The CDR3 loop is CATSRVGTEKAFF.

The CDR3 region is CASSPLTGQETQYF. V is TRBV27 and J is TRBJ2-5; the TCRdb call, TRBD1, lacks DNA for checking. This CDR3 spans 14 amino acids. Germline CDR1 MNHEY, CDR2 SMNVEV (reference sequence).

The chain carries TRBV5-1 and TRBJ2-1; without DNA, the TCRdb call of TRBD2 cannot be checked. Germline values: CDR1 SGHRS, CDR2 YFSETQ. The CDR3 loop spans 17 amino acids. The CDR3 spells CASSSGLAGGTYNEQFF. Filled out from reference TRBV5-1 and TRBJ2-1, the complete variable domain reads KAGVTQTPRYLIKTRGQQVTLSCSPISGHRSVSWYQQTPGQGLQFLFEYFSETQRNKGNFPGRFSGRQFSNSRSEMNVSTLELGDSALYLCASSSGLAGGTYNEQFFGPGTRLTVL.

The rearrangement links TRBV24-1 to TRBJ2-1; TCRdb outputs TRBD2, but without DNA this stays unchecked. The CDR3 runs 15 residues. CDR1 and CDR2 (germline): KGHDR, SFDVKD. The CDR3 region is CATSDQGLAGVEQFF.

The chain combines TRBV5-1 with TRBJ2-1; TCRdb reports TRBD1, a call that lacks DNA to check it against. Germline V gene lookup returns CDR1 SGHRS and CDR2 YFSETQ. The CDR3 covers 15 residues. The CDR3 sequence: CASSPGGGMIHEQFF.

The genes are TRBV4-2 and TRBJ2-2; with no DNA, the TCRdb D assignment of TRBD1 cannot be verified. Germline assignment: CDR1 LGHNA and CDR2 YNFKEQ. This CDR3 region has 14 residues. This CDR3 is CASGAGEGTGELFF.

CDR3: CASHSAFGELFF. The gene calls are TRBV12-3 or TRBV12-4 and TRBJ2-2. The CDR3 is made up of 12 amino acids.

The J gene is TRBJ2-5, the V gene TRBV20-1; the TRBD1 assignment by TCRdb is unverifiable without DNA. Per germline, CDR1 DFQATT and CDR2 SNEGSKA (reference sequence). This CDR3 is 14 amino acids long. CDR3 residues: CSAAPATGDETQYF.

The chain combines TRBV12-3 or TRBV12-4 with TRBJ2-7; TCRdb reports TRBD2, a call that lacks DNA to check it against. CDR3 length: 13 amino acids. CDR3 sequence: CASSLGLRDEQYF.

The chain joins TRBV5-6 to TRBJ2-1. Germline V gene lookup returns CDR1 SGHDT and CDR2 YYEEEE. The CDR3 spans 14 residues. CDR3 region: CASSLALDHNEQFF.

This CDR3 reads CSARDDRGLAGIYNEQFF. The chain uses TRBV20-1 and TRBJ2-1; TCRdb gives TRBD2 as the D gene, but with no DNA this cannot be confirmed. Germline-derived CDR1 and CDR2 are DFQATT and SNEGSKA (reference sequence). This CDR3 spans 18 amino acids.

CDR3 sequence: CASSFSRGKRQETQYF. The gene calls are TRBV12-3 or TRBV12-4 and TRBJ2-5; as DNA is missing, the TRBD1 call by TCRdb cannot be tested. The CDR3 consists of 16 residues.

The CDR3 loop is CASNLAGVVEQYF. The V gene is TRBV2, the J gene TRBJ2-7; TCRdb picks TRBD2, but there is no DNA to check that call. Germline CDR1 is SNHLY and CDR2 is FYNNEI. This CDR3 comprises 13 residues.

The chain has TRBV6-6 and TRBJ2-3; the D call from TCRdb, TRBD2, cannot be confirmed without DNA. The germline gives CDR1 MNHNY, CDR2 SVGAGI (reference sequence). This CDR3 is built from 13 residues. The CDR3 here is CASSEASAGAQYF.